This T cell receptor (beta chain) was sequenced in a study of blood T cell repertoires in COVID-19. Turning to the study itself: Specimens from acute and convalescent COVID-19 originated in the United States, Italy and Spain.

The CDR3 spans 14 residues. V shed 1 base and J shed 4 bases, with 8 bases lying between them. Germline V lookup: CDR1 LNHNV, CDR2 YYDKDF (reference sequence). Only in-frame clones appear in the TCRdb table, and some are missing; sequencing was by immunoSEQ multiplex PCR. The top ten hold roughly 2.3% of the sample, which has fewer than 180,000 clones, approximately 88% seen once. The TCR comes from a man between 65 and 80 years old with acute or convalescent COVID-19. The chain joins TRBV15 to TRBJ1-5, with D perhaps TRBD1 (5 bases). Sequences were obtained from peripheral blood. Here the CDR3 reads CATSRGQINQPQHF. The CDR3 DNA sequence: TGTGCCACCAGCAGAGGACAGATAAATCAGCCCCAGCATTTT.